The entry below describes one T cell receptor beta chain. What it binds is unknown. The data are from a study of cytomegalovirus exposure and HLA in healthy donors. Study observations and caveats: When a later analysis was performed, an Asian-associated ancestry cluster reportedly had fewer N-insertions than the approximately 600-donor mean. The authors assumed roughly uniform sequencing depth across donors for presence/absence analyses.

The V and J ends lost 5 bases and 6 bases, in that order; junction bases with no gene match: 11. There are 15 residues in the CDR3. Germline lookup yields CDR1 SGHTA and CDR2 FQGTGA. The study ran its PCR with 60 Vbeta and 13 Jbeta primers. Libraries were prepared by immunoSEQ multiplex PCR; TCRdb keeps only in-frame clonotypes and omits some of them. In the table there are around 150,000 clones, around three quarters of which are singletons. V gene TRBV7-3 combines with J gene TRBJ1-1, with 8 positions matching TRBD1. Sequenced: PBMCs. The TCR was taken from a man between 35 and 55 years old in good health and CMV-seronegative. The CDR3: CASSPRTGSGAEAFF. Written as DNA, the CDR3 is TGTGCCAGCAGCCCCAGGACAGGGAGTGGCGCTGAAGCTTTCTTT.